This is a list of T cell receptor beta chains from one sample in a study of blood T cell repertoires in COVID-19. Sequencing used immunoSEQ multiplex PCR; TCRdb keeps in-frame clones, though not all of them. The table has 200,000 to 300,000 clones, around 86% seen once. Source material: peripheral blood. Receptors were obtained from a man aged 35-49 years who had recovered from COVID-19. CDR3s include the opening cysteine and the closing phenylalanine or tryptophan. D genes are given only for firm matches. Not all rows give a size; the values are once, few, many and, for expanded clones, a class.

CDR3aa: CASSPGLASGGHSSYEQYF
CDR3nt: TGTGCCAGCTCACCCGGTTTGGCTAGCGGGGGCCATAGCTCCTACGAGCAGTACTTC
len: 19
abundance: -
d_gene: TRBD2
v_gene: TRBV18
j_gene: TRBJ2-7

CDR3aa: CASSLGLADYNEQFF
CDR3nt: TGTGCCAGCAGCTTGGGGCTAGCGGACTACAATGAGCAGTTCTTC
len: 15
abundance: once
d_gene: TRBD2
v_gene: TRBV5-8
j_gene: TRBJ2-1

CDR3aa: CASSSSFGEQYF
CDR3nt: TGTGCCAGTAGCTCTAGTTTCGGGGAGCAGTACTTC
len: 12
abundance: -
d_gene: -
v_gene: TRBV19
j_gene: TRBJ2-7

CDR3aa: CASSDGGGNQPQHF
CDR3nt: TGTGCCAGCAGTGACGGGGGAGGAAATCAGCCCCAGCATTTT
len: 14
abundance: few
d_gene: -
v_gene: TRBV27
j_gene: TRBJ1-5

CDR3aa: CASSPGLAFTGELFF
CDR3nt: TGTGCCAGTTCACCGGGACTAGCGTTCACCGGGGAGCTGTTTTTT
len: 15
abundance: -
d_gene: TRBD2
v_gene: TRBV7-6
j_gene: TRBJ2-2

CDR3aa: CASSWRGPDRETQYF
CDR3nt: TGCGCCAGCAGCTGGAGGGGGCCCGACCGAGAGACCCAGTACTTC
len: 15
abundance: -
d_gene: -
v_gene: TRBV5-1
j_gene: TRBJ2-5

CDR3aa: CASSLTGSQETQYF
CDR3nt: TGCGCCAGCAGCTTAACAGGGTCTCAAGAGACCCAGTACTTC
len: 14
abundance: -
d_gene: -
v_gene: TRBV5-1
j_gene: TRBJ2-5

CDR3aa: CASSLGRATQETQYF
CDR3nt: TGCGCCAGCAGCTTGGGCAGGGCCACCCAAGAGACCCAGTACTTC
len: 15
abundance: -
d_gene: -
v_gene: TRBV5-1
j_gene: TRBJ2-5

CDR3aa: CASRRMRTGDTGELFF
CDR3nt: TGTGCCAGCAGACGTATGCGGACAGGGGACACCGGGGAGCTGTTTTTT
len: 16
abundance: -
d_gene: TRBD1
v_gene: TRBV6-6
j_gene: TRBJ2-2

CDR3aa: CASSPRDRGPREQYF
CDR3nt: TGTGCCAGCAGCCCCAGGGACAGGGGACCCAGGGAGCAGTACTTC
len: 15
abundance: -
d_gene: TRBD1
v_gene: TRBV7-2
j_gene: TRBJ2-7

CDR3aa: CASSRDTRNAGELFF
CDR3nt: TGTGCCAGCAGCCGGGACACCCGAAACGCCGGGGAGCTGTTTTTT
len: 15
abundance: few
d_gene: -
v_gene: TRBV7-6
j_gene: TRBJ2-2

CDR3aa: CASSFGTSGTDTQYF
CDR3nt: TGTGCCAGCAGCTTTGGGACTAGCGGCACAGATACGCAGTATTTT
len: 15
abundance: -
d_gene: TRBD2
v_gene: TRBV11-3
j_gene: TRBJ2-3

CDR3aa: CASSPGLRNTEAFF
CDR3nt: TGCGCCAGCAGCCCGGGACTGAGGAACACTGAAGCTTTCTTT
len: 14
abundance: -
d_gene: -
v_gene: TRBV5-1
j_gene: TRBJ1-1

CDR3aa: CASSYTELAAANEQYF
CDR3nt: TGTGCCAGCAGTTACACAGAACTAGCGGCAGCTAACGAGCAGTACTTC
len: 16
abundance: -
d_gene: TRBD2
v_gene: TRBV6-5
j_gene: TRBJ2-7

CDR3aa: CASTPAGGAGELFF
CDR3nt: TGTGCCAGCACCCCAGCGGGAGGTGCAGGGGAGCTGTTTTTT
len: 14
abundance: -
d_gene: TRBD2
v_gene: TRBV27
j_gene: TRBJ2-2

CDR3aa: CASSVVGSGQETQYF
CDR3nt: TGTGCCAGCAGCGTAGTGGGTAGCGGTCAAGAGACCCAGTACTTC
len: 15
abundance: -
d_gene: -
v_gene: TRBV9
j_gene: TRBJ2-5

CDR3aa: CASSQPRGDEQYF
CDR3nt: TGTGCCAGTAGCCAGCCTAGGGGCGACGAGCAGTACTTC
len: 13
abundance: -
d_gene: -
v_gene: TRBV19
j_gene: TRBJ2-7

CDR3aa: CASSPGQETQYF
CDR3nt: TGTGCCAGCAGTCCGGGACAAGAGACCCAGTACTTC
len: 12
abundance: few
d_gene: -
v_gene: TRBV12-3/TRBV12-4
j_gene: TRBJ2-5

CDR3aa: CASSLPGRVGNPYGYTF
CDR3nt: TGTGCCAGCAGTCTACCAGGCAGGGTGGGCAATCCTTATGGCTACACCTTC
len: 17
abundance: -
d_gene: -
v_gene: TRBV6-6
j_gene: TRBJ1-2

CDR3aa: CASSLRRGKNIQYF
CDR3nt: TGTGCCAGCAGCTTACGGCGGGGCAAAAACATTCAGTACTTC
len: 14
abundance: -
d_gene: -
v_gene: TRBV7-2
j_gene: TRBJ2-4

CDR3aa: CASSDRRSSNQPQHF
CDR3nt: TGTGCCAGCTCAGATCGGCGGAGTAGCAATCAGCCCCAGCATTTT
len: 15
abundance: -
d_gene: -
v_gene: TRBV18
j_gene: TRBJ1-5

CDR3aa: CAISWSGTNNEQFF
CDR3nt: TGTGCCATCAGTTGGAGCGGGACAAACAATGAGCAGTTCTTC
len: 14
abundance: -
d_gene: -
v_gene: TRBV10-3
j_gene: TRBJ2-1

CDR3aa: CASSIEQGAPLHF
CDR3nt: TGTGCCAGTAGTATAGAACAGGGAGCACCCCTCCACTTT
len: 13
abundance: -
d_gene: -
v_gene: TRBV19
j_gene: TRBJ1-6

CDR3aa: CASSLGGPTSGSSYEQYF
CDR3nt: TGTGCCAGCAGCTTAGGGGGCCCGACTAGCGGGAGCTCCTACGAGCAGTACTTC
len: 18
abundance: -
d_gene: TRBD2
v_gene: TRBV11-3
j_gene: TRBJ2-7

CDR3aa: CASSFGTRNTEAFF
CDR3nt: TGTGCCAGTAGCTTCGGGACACGGAACACTGAAGCTTTCTTT
len: 14
abundance: once
d_gene: -
v_gene: TRBV19
j_gene: TRBJ1-1

CDR3aa: CASSWGSSSSGNTIYF
CDR3nt: TGTGCCAGCAGCTGGGGCAGCTCGAGCTCTGGAAACACCATATATTTT
len: 16
abundance: once
d_gene: -
v_gene: TRBV7-8
j_gene: TRBJ1-3

CDR3aa: CSARFIYEQYF
CDR3nt: TGCAGTGCTAGATTCATCTACGAGCAGTACTTC
len: 11
abundance: -
d_gene: -
v_gene: TRBV20-1
j_gene: TRBJ2-7

CDR3aa: CASSESPETRRFF
CDR3nt: TGTGCCAGCAGTGAATCGCCGGAGACTAGGAGGTTCTTC
len: 13
abundance: few
d_gene: -
v_gene: TRBV6-1
j_gene: TRBJ2-1

CDR3aa: CASIGDRDGYTF
CDR3nt: TGTGCCAGCATTGGGGACAGGGACGGCTACACCTTC
len: 12
abundance: -
d_gene: TRBD1
v_gene: TRBV6-6
j_gene: TRBJ1-2

CDR3aa: CSVGRTGANEKLFF
CDR3nt: TGCAGCGTTGGGAGGACAGGGGCTAATGAAAAACTGTTTTTT
len: 14
abundance: -
d_gene: TRBD1
v_gene: TRBV29-1
j_gene: TRBJ1-4

CDR3aa: CASSWYGQFSNQPQHF
CDR3nt: TGTGCCAGCAGTTGGTACGGACAGTTCAGCAATCAGCCCCAGCATTTT
len: 16
abundance: few
d_gene: -
v_gene: TRBV6-2/TRBV6-3
j_gene: TRBJ1-5

CDR3aa: CASNPRDYNEQFF
CDR3nt: TGTGCCAGCAACCCCAGGGATTACAATGAGCAGTTCTTC
len: 13
abundance: -
d_gene: -
v_gene: TRBV6-2/TRBV6-3
j_gene: TRBJ2-1

CDR3aa: CASSDRQGVNTEAFF
CDR3nt: TGTGCCAGCTCCGACCGACAGGGGGTGAACACTGAAGCTTTCTTT
len: 15
abundance: few
d_gene: TRBD1
v_gene: TRBV18
j_gene: TRBJ1-1

CDR3aa: CASWRDRGPGRTEAFF
CDR3nt: TGTGCCAGCTGGAGGGACAGGGGCCCGGGAAGGACTGAAGCTTTCTTT
len: 16
abundance: -
d_gene: TRBD1
v_gene: TRBV2
j_gene: TRBJ1-1

CDR3aa: CASGERGNQPQHF
CDR3nt: TGTGCCAGCGGAGAAAGAGGTAATCAGCCCCAGCATTTT
len: 13
abundance: -
d_gene: -
v_gene: TRBV12-3/TRBV12-4
j_gene: TRBJ1-5

CDR3aa: CASSYFTSGSGANVLTF
CDR3nt: TGTGCCAGCAGTTACTTCACGTCGGGCTCTGGGGCCAACGTCCTGACTTTC
len: 17
abundance: -
d_gene: -
v_gene: TRBV6-2/TRBV6-3
j_gene: TRBJ2-6

CDR3aa: CASRDRADSPLHF
CDR3nt: TGTGCCAGCAGAGACAGGGCCGATTCACCCCTCCACTTT
len: 13
abundance: few
d_gene: TRBD1
v_gene: TRBV6-5
j_gene: TRBJ1-6